This section outlines one T cell receptor beta chain sequence together with its context. Its antigen is still unknown. These data come from a study of T-cell memory formation after mild COVID-19. Turning to the study itself: TCR clusters mostly belonged to single donors.

TCRdb reprocessed the 5' RACE reads via MiXCR and lists one record per CDR3 protein. The table lists about 430,000 distinct CDR3 sequences, around 17% of them singletons. General study results and limits: For second-wave clones that peaked at day 37, SARS-CoV-2 specificity went unverified. Shrinking CD4+ clones were chiefly CM and EM; CD8+ ones were chiefly EMRA. Day 15 to 85 contracting clones showed balanced CD4/CD8; day 15 to 37 expanders favored CD4+.

The TCR was taken from a man aged 18 to 29 who had mild COVID-19 (a few samples of this study predate the infection). Cell type and time point are not known. Material for sequencing was PBMCs or a T cell subset sorted from them (not recorded which).

The CDR3 region has the DNA TGCAGCGTTGTGGGGGGTAGCTCCTACAATGAGCAGTTCTTC. Protein product: CSVVGGSSYNEQFF. V and J are TRBV29-1 and TRBJ2-1; weak D call: TRBD2 (6 bases). V dropped 4 bases and J dropped 0 bases, with 10 bases sitting between them. CDR1 is SQVTM, CDR2 ANQGSEA, per germline. CDR3 length: 14 residues.